The TCR beta chain under discussion was sequenced for a study of cytomegalovirus exposure and HLA in healthy donors. The V gene lost 7 bases and the J gene lost 6 bases, with 14 bases spanning the gap. This CDR3 spans 12 amino acids. Germline CDR1 reads SQVTM; CDR2 reads ANQGSEA. The PCR contained 60 Vbeta and 13 Jbeta primers. TCRdb's copy holds only in-frame clones and misses some; the assay was immunoSEQ multiplex PCR. Among roughly 110,000 clones listed, 65% to 85% were seen once. The chain combines TRBV29-1 with TRBJ2-3; D gene unclear. Sequencing input: PBMCs. The sequence derives from a male donor in good health and CMV-seropositive. The CDR3 is CSARPTADTQYF. CDR3 in DNA: TGCAGCGCCCGCCCGACTGCCGATACGCAGTATTTT.